This TCR beta chain derives from a study of blood T cell repertoires in COVID-19 (dated by TCRdb to about 2020). Context from the whole study: The collaborator samples originated in the United States, Italy and Spain and spanned the acute and convalescent phases of COVID-19. The material from the prospective study consisted of cDNA or gDNA derived from T cells, B-cell-depleted T cells, or PBMCs. The dataset comprised deeply sampled blood TCRbeta repertoires from subjects exposed to, actively infected with, or recovered from COVID-19. The repertoires were released in a freely available public database meant as a resource for research on the immune response to SARS-CoV-2. Samples were obtained from the ongoing ImmuneRACE study (first 160 participants) and from over 1,000 subjects provided by 6 global collaborators. Nearly every sample came with metadata listing a de-identified subject ID, COVID-19 status, age in years and sex. Where HLA class I and class II types were available, the types were taken from metadata supplied by the sample provider, not from assay-based typing.

On this clone: There is no known antigen for this receptor. Base qualities are not provided; no much larger clone lies one nucleotide away.

CDR1 and CDR2 (KGHDR, SFDVKD) derive from the germline V gene. Its CDR3 holds 16 amino acids, cysteine through phenylalanine. Just the 48-base CDR3 DNA is kept, in frame starting at base 1. Clipping removes 4 bases from V and 3 bases from J, with 9 as the unmatched junction base count. Whole blood was collected in K2EDTA tubes by collaborating institutions according to the institutions' own protocols. For TCRbeta analysis, collaborators shipped samples as frozen whole blood, isolated PBMCs, or DNA extracted from either of those sample types. Overall study outcomes, separate from this receptor: The quantity of clinical and demographic metadata differed by source and by participant and was supplied without curation.

TCRbeta CDR3 regions were amplified from genomic DNA by means of the immunoSEQ Assay, a bias-controlled multiplex PCR. Per the authors' processing: The number of nucleated cells in each sample was estimated by amplification of reference gene primers within the assay. To quantify the absolute abundance of each unique TCRbeta CDR3 rearrangement, sequence reads were collapsed and filtered. For each sample, productive Simpson clonality was calculated as the square root of Simpson's diversity index over productive rearrangements. Imported from immuneACCESS, the table was reduced by TCRdb to in-frame sequences with V and J called. These copies leave out some clones; in studies compared against another copy, an unresolved V gene accounts for under half, and the cause of the remainder is not known. That table gives V, J and clone size, and the DNA gave D and trimming. The sample yields some 130,000 clones; 85% to 90% were counted once. The leading ten clones occupy roughly 18% of the sample.

The TCR was taken from a man in his forties or fifties with active or convalescent COVID-19. Sample: peripheral blood. The sequence joins TRBV24-1 to TRBJ2-3; 7 of the junction bases match TRBD1. The CDR3 loop reads CATSDPNGQETDTQYF. The DNA reads TGTGCCACCAGTGACCCGAACGGACAGGAGACAGATACGCAGTATTTT.